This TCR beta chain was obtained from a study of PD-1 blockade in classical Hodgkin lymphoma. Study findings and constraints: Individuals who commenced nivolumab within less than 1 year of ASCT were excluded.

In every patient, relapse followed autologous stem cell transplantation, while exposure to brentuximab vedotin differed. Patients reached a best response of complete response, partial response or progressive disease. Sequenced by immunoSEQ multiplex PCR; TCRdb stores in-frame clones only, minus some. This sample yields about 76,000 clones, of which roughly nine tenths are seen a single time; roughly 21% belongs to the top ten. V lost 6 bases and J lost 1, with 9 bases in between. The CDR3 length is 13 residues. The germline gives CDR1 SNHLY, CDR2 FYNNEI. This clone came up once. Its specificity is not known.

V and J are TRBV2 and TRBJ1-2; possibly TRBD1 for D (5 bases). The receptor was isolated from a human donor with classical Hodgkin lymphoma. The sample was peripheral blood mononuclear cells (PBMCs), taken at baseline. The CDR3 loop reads CASSVDSNYGYTF. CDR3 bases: TGTGCCAGCAGCGTCGACAGTAACTATGGCTACACCTTC.